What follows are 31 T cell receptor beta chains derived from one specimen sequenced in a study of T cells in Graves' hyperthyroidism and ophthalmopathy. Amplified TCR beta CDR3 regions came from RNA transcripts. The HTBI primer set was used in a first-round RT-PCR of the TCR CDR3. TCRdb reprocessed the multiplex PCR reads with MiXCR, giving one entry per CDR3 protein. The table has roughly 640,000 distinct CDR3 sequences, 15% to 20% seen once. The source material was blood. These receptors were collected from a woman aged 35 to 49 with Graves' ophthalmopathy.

The CDR3 coding sequence is TGCAGTGCCCCCAGGGGGGCCGGGTACAATGAGCAGTTCTTC. Protein product: CSAPRGAGYNEQFF. The J gene is TRBJ2-1, the V gene TRBV20-1; D is perhaps TRBD1 (7 bases). V lost 6 bases, J lost 4 bases, and 16 bases lay in between. The CDR3 runs to 14 residues. Germline V CDR1 and CDR2: DFQATT, SNEGSKA (reference sequence).

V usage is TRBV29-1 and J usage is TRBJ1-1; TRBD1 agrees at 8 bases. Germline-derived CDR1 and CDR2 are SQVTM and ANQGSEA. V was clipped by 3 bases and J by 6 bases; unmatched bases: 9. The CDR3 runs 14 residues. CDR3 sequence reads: CSVDLQGAGAEAFF. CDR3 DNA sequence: TGCAGCGTTGACCTGCAGGGGGCAGGCGCTGAAGCTTTCTTT.

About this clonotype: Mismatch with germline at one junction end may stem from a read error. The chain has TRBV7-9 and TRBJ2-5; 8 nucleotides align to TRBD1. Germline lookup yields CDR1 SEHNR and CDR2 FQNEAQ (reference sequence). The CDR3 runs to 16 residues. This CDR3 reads CTSSSGQGGAEETQYF. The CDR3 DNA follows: TGTACCAGCAGCTCAGGACAGGGTGGAGCCGAAGAGACCCAGTACTTC.

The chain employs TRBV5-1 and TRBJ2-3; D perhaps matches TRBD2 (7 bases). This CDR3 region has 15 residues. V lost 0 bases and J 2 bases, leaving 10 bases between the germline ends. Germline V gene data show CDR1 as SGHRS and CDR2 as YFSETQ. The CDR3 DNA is TGCGCCAGCAGCTTGGAAGGGGGGGACACAGATACGCAGTATTTT. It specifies CASSLEGGDTDTQYF.

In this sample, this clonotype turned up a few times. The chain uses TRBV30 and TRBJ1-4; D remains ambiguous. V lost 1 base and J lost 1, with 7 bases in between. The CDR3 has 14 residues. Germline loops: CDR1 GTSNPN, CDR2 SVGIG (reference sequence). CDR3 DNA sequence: TGTGCCTGGAGTGCAACCGGAACTAATGAAAAACTGTTTTTT. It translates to CAWSATGTNEKLFF.

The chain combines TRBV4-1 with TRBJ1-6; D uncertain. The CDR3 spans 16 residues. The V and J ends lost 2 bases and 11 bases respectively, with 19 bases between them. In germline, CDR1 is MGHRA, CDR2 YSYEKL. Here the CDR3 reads CASSQLRRERRPPLHF. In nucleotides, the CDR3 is TGCGCCAGCAGCCAACTACGGAGGGAGAGGAGACCACCCCTCCACTTT.

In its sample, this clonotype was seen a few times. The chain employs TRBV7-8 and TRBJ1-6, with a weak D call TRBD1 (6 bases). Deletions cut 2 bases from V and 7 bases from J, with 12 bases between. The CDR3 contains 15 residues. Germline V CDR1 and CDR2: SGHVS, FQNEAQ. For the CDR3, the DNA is TGTGCCAGCAGCTTAACCGGGACATCCAATTCACCCCTCCACTTT. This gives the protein CASSLTGTSNSPLHF.

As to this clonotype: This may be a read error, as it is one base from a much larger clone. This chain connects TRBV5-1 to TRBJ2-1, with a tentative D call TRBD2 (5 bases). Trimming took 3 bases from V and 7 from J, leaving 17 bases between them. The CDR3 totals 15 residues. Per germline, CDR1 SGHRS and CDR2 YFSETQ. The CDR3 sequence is CASSSGLNSLNEQFF. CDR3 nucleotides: TGCGCCAGCAGCTCGGGGTTGAATTCCCTGAATGAGCAGTTCTTC.

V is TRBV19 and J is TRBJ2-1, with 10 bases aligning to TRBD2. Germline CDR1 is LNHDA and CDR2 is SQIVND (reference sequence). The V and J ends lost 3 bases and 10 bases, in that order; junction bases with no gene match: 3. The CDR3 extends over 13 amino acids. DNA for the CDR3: TGTGCCAGTAGTATCCCGACTAGCGGGGAGCAGTTCTTC. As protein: CASSIPTSGEQFF. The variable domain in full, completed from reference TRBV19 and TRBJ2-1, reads DGGITQSPKYLFRKEGQNVTLSCEQNLNHDAMYWYRQDPGQGLRLIYYSQIVNDFQKGDIAEGYSVSREKKESFPLTVTSAQKNPTAFYLCASSIPTSGEQFFGPGTRLTVL.

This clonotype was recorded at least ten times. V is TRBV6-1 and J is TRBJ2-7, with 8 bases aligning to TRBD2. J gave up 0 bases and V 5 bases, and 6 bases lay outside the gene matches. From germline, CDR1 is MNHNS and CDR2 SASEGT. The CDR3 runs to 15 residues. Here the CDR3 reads CASSRGRLNSYEQYF. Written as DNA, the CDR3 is TGTGCCAGCAGTCGCGGGAGGTTGAACTCCTACGAGCAGTACTTC.

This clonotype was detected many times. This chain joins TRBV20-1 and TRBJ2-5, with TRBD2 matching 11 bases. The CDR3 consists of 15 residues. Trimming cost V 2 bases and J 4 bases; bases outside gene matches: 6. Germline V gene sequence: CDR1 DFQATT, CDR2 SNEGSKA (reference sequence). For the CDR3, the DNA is TGCAGTGCTAGAACTAGCGGGAGTGGGAGAGAGACCCAGTACTTC. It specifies CSARTSGSGRETQYF.

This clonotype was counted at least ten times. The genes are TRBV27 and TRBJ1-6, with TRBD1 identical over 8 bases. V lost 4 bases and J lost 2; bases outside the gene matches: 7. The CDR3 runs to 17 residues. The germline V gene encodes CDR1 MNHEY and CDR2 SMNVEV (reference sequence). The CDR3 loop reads CASSSQVGQAYNSPLHF. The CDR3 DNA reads TGTGCCAGCAGTTCCCAGGTGGGACAGGCCTATAATTCACCCCTCCACTTT.

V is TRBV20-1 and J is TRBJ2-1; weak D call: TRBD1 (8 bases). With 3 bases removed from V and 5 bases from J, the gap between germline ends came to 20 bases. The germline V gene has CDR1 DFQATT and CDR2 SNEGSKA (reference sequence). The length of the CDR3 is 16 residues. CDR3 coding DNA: TGCAGTGCTAGCCAGGGGGCGGGAGCGGTCAACAATGAGCAGTTCTTC. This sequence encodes CSASQGAGAVNNEQFF.

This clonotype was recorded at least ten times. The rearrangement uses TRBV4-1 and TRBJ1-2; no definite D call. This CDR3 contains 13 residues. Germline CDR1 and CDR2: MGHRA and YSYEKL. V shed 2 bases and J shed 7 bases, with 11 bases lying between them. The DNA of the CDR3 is TGCGCCAGCAGCCAACGGACCGGAAGTGGCTACACCTTC. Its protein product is CASSQRTGSGYTF.

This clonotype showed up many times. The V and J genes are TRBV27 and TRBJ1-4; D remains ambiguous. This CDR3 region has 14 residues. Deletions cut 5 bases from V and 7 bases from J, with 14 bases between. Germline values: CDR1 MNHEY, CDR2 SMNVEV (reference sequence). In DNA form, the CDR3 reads TGTGCCAGCAGTAAGACACCGACCGGTGAAAAACTGTTTTTT. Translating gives CASSKTPTGEKLFF.

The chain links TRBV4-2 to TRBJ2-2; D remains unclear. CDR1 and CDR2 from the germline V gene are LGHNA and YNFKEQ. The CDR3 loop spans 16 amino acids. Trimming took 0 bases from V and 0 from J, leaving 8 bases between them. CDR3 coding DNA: TGTGCCAGCAGCCAAGAGATAGCCCCGAACACCGGGGAGCTGTTTTTT. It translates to CASSQEIAPNTGELFF.

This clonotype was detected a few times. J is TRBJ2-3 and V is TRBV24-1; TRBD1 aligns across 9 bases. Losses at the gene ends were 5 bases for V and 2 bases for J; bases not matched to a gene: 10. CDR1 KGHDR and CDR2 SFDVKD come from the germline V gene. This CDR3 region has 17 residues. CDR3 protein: CATSAAPGQGFTDTQYF. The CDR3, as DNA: TGTGCCACCAGTGCTGCACCGGGACAGGGTTTCACAGATACGCAGTATTTT.

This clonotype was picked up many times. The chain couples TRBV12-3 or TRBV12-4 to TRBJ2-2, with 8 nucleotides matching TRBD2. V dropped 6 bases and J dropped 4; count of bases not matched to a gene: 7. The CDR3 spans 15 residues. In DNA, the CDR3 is TGTGCCAGCAGCATGCGACGGGGGGGCACCGGGGAGCTGTTTTTT. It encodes CASSMRRGGTGELFF.

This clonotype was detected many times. The CDR3 loop reads CASRLNTGELFF. Here the CDR3 DNA reads TGTGCCAGCAGACTGAACACCGGGGAGCTGTTTTTT. The rearrangement uses TRBV2 and TRBJ2-2; no clear D gene. Trimming removed 6 bases at V and 1 base at J, with 3 bases between. The CDR3 totals 12 residues. From germline, CDR1 is SNHLY and CDR2 FYNNEI.

The DNA of the CDR3 is TGCAGCGTAGGACTAGCGGGGACCCGAGGTGATGAGCAGTTCTTC. Protein product: CSVGLAGTRGDEQFF. This chain connects TRBV29-1 to TRBJ2-1, with 12 bases that match TRBD2. Germline-derived CDR1 and CDR2 are SQVTM and ANQGSEA. The CDR3 loop spans 15 amino acids. Trimming cost V 6 bases and J 8 bases; bases outside gene matches: 11.

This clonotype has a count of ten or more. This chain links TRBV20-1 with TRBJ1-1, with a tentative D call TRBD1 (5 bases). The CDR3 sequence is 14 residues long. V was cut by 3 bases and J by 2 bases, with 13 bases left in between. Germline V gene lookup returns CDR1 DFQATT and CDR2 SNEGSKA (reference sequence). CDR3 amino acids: CSASRTGGNTEAFF. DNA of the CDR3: TGCAGTGCTAGTAGGACGGGGGGAAACACTGAAGCTTTCTTT.

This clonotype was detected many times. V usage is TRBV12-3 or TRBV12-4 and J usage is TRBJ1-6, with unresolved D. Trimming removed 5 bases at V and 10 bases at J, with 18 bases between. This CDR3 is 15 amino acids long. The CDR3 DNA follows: TGTGCCAGCAGTGACTATGGACGCCTAGGGTCACCCCTCCACTTT. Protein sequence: CASSDYGRLGSPLHF.

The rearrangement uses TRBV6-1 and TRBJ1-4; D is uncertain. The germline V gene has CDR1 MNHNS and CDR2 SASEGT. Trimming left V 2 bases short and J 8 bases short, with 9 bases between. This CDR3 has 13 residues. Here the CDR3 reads CASSELREEKLFF. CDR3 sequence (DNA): TGTGCCAGCAGTGAATTGAGAGAGGAAAAACTGTTTTTT.

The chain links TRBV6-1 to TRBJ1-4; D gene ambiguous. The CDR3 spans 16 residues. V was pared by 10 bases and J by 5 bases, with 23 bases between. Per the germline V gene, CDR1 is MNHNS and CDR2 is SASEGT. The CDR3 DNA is TGTGCCACAAGACCCAGCGGGGTAATCCCGAATGAAAAACTGTTTTTT. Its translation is CATRPSGVIPNEKLFF.

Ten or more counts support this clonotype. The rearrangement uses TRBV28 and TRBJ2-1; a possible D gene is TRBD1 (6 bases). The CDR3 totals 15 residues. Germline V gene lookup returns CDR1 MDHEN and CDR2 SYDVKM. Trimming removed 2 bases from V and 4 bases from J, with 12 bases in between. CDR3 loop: CASSLVQGTYNEQFF. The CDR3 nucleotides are TGTGCCAGCAGTTTAGTTCAGGGGACATACAATGAGCAGTTCTTC.

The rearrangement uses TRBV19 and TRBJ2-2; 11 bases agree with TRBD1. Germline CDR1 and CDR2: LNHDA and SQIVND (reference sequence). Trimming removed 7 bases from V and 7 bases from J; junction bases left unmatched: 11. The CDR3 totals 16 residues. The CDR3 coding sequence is TGTGCCAGTATCAGCGCCGGGACAGGGGGTATCGGGGAGCTGTTTTTT. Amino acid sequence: CASISAGTGGIGELFF.

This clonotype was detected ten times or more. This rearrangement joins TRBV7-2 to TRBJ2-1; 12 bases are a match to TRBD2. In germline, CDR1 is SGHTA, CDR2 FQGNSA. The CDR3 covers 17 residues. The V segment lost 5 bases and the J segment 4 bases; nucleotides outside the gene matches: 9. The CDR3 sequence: CASSLATSGGPYNEQFF. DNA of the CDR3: TGTGCCAGCAGCCTGGCGACTAGCGGGGGTCCTTACAATGAGCAGTTCTTC.

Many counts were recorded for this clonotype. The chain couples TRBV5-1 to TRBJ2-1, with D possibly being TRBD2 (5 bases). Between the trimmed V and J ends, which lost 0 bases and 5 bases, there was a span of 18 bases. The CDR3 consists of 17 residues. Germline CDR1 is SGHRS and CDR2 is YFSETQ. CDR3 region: CASSLASGLTLNNEQFF. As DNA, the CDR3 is TGCGCCAGCAGCTTGGCGAGCGGTCTAACCCTAAACAATGAGCAGTTCTTC.

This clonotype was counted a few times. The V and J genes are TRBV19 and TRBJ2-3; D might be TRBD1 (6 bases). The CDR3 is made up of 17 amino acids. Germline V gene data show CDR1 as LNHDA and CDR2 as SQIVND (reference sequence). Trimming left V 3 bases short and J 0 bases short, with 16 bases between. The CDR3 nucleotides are TGTGCCAGTAGTATCCAGCACTTACAGGGTAGCACAGATACGCAGTATTTT. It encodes CASSIQHLQGSTDTQYF.

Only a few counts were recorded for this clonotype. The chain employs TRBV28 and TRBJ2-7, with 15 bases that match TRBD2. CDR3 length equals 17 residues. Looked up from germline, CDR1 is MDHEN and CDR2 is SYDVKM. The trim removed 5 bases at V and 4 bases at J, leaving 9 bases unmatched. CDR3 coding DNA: TGTGCCAGCAGTCCCTCCGGGACTAGCGGGAGGCGGTACGAGCAGTACTTC. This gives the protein CASSPSGTSGRRYEQYF.

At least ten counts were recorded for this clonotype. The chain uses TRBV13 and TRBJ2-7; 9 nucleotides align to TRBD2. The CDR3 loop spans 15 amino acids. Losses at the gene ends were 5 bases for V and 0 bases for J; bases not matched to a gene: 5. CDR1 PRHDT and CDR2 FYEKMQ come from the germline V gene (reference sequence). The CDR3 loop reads CASSRNSGSSYEQYF. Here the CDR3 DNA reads TGTGCCAGCAGCCGGAATAGCGGGAGCTCCTACGAGCAGTACTTC.